A selection of T cell receptor beta chains follows, all from one sample in a study of T cell repertoires in cytomegalovirus infection. TCRdb analysed the reads with MiXCR anew, one entry per CDR3 protein. The sample lists around 130,000 distinct CDR3 sequences, around 25% occurring once. These receptors lack a known antigen. The sample taken for sequencing was PBMCs, sequenced either directly or after in vitro stimulation (not recorded which). These receptor sequences come from a human donor in good health (CMV status not recorded). Some clones in this sample may be carry-over from other donors' samples. Each CDR3 is given with its conserved first and last residue. Fields, in order: D gene, clone size, V gene, J gene, CDR3 protein, CDR3 DNA. The D gene is left open where the match is weak. Clone size is not always given. Where it is, it says once, few, many or a class for expanded clones.

NA	NA	TRBV7-9	TRBJ2-1	CASSGSGAKNNEQFF	TGTGCCAGCAGCGGCTCAGGGGCGAAAAACAATGAGCAGTTCTTC
TRBD1	NA	TRBV28	TRBJ1-5	CASSLLGQVDPQHF	TGTGCCAGCAGTTTATTAGGACAGGTCGATCCCCAGCATTTT
TRBD1	NA	TRBV12-3/TRBV12-4	TRBJ1-3	CASSPRAGGFGNTIYF	TGTGCCAGCAGTCCCCGCGCAGGGGGTTTTGGAAACACCATATATTTT
NA	many	TRBV7-2	TRBJ2-3	CASSPPSDTQYF	TGTGCCAGCAGCCCCCCGTCAGATACGCAGTATTTT
NA	many	TRBV12-3/TRBV12-4	TRBJ2-7	CASSLRNEQYF	TGTGCCAGCAGTTTAAGGAACGAGCAGTACTTC
NA	NA	TRBV19	TRBJ1-2	CASSREANYGYTF	TGTGCCAGTAGTAGGGAAGCTAACTATGGCTACACCTTC
TRBD1	NA	TRBV18	TRBJ1-5	CASSPGGTGGNQPQHF	TGTGCCAGCTCACCCGGGGGGACAGGGGGAAATCAGCCCCAGCATTTT
TRBD2	NA	TRBV5-4	TRBJ2-1	CASSGGTSETYNEQFF	TGTGCCAGCAGCGGGGGGACTAGCGAGACCTACAATGAGCAGTTCTTC
NA	many	TRBV7-2	TRBJ2-3	CASSSRERDTQYF	TGTGCCAGCAGCTCCCGGGAGAGAGATACGCAGTATTTT
TRBD1	NA	TRBV7-9	TRBJ1-4	CASRYGRGQAKWDEKLFF	TGTGCCAGCAGATATGGACGTGGACAGGCCAAGTGGGATGAAAAACTGTTTTTT
TRBD2	NA	TRBV20-1	TRBJ2-3	CSARVLAGFTDTQYF	TGCAGTGCTAGAGTTCTAGCGGGGTTCACAGATACGCAGTATTTT
TRBD2	many	TRBV7-6	TRBJ2-2	CASSLVGGSTGELFF	TGTGCCAGCAGCTTAGTTGGCGGGAGCACCGGGGAGCTGTTTTTT
NA	many	TRBV25-1	TRBJ2-5	CASTRGQGSQETQYF	TGTGCCAGCACCCGGGGCCAGGGTAGCCAAGAGACCCAGTACTTC
NA	NA	TRBV7-2	TRBJ1-6	CASRRPTANSPLHF	TGTGCCAGCAGGAGGCCAACCGCTAATTCACCCCTCCACTTT
NA	few	TRBV11-3	TRBJ2-2	CASSTSPWTSWTGELFF	TGTGCCAGCAGCACTAGCCCCTGGACCTCGTGGACCGGGGAGCTGTTTTTT
NA	many	TRBV4-3	TRBJ2-3	CASSLTVEGTDTQYF	TGCGCCAGCAGCCTGACGGTAGAGGGCACAGATACGCAGTATTTT
NA	many	TRBV7-2	TRBJ1-3	CASSLTGFSGNTIYF	TGTGCCAGCAGCTTAACCGGGTTCTCTGGAAACACCATATATTTT
TRBD2	many	TRBV7-2	TRBJ2-3	CASSPSGTDTQYF	TGTGCCAGCAGCCCTAGCGGGACAGATACGCAGTATTTT
NA	NA	TRBV19	TRBJ1-6	CASSIDISGTSKSGRNSPLHF	TGTGCCAGTAGTATAGACATTTCCGGGACATCGAAATCGGGAAGGAATTCACCCCTCCACTTT
NA	NA	TRBV5-1	TRBJ2-7	CASSFNSGSYEQYF	TGCGCCAGCAGCTTCAATAGCGGTAGCTACGAGCAGTACTTC
NA	few	TRBV28	TRBJ2-5	CASSFTGMGGETQYF	TGTGCCAGCAGTTTCACAGGGATGGGAGGAGAGACCCAGTACTTC
TRBD1	NA	TRBV18	TRBJ2-7	CASSPIEGQGNEQYF	TGTGCCAGCTCACCAATAGAGGGACAGGGGAACGAGCAGTACTTC
TRBD2	NA	TRBV4-3	TRBJ2-3	CASSQDRASGRDTQYF	TGCGCCAGCAGCCAAGATCGGGCTAGCGGGAGAGATACGCAGTATTTT
TRBD2	NA	TRBV6-4	TRBJ2-1	CASSDSTSGSLFF	TGTGCCAGCAGTGACTCTACTAGCGGGAGTCTGTTCTTC
NA	many	TRBV28	TRBJ1-2	CASSFMADGLAFYGYTF	TGTGCCAGCAGTTTTATGGCGGATGGCCTGGCTTTCTATGGCTACACCTTC
NA	NA	TRBV20-1	TRBJ1-3	CSARAPPGVYSGNTIYF	TGCAGTGCTAGAGCTCCTCCTGGGGTGTACTCTGGAAACACCATATATTTT
TRBD2	few	TRBV12-3/TRBV12-4	TRBJ2-1	CASSSGTINNEQFF	TGTGCCAGCAGCTCCGGGACTATAAACAATGAGCAGTTCTTC
TRBD1	NA	TRBV12-3/TRBV12-4	TRBJ1-1	CAARTGTEAFF	TGTGCCGCCAGGACAGGGACTGAAGCTTTCTTT
NA	few	TRBV24-1	TRBJ1-2	CATSDLRDYGYTF	TGTGCCACCAGTGATTTGCGGGACTATGGCTACACCTTC
NA	many	TRBV9	TRBJ2-7	CASSVDEFWHYEQYF	TGTGCCAGCAGCGTAGATGAGTTTTGGCACTACGAGCAGTACTTC
TRBD2	NA	TRBV15	TRBJ2-7	CATSRGVAGGYEQYF	TGTGCCACCAGCAGAGGAGTAGCGGGGGGCTACGAGCAGTACTTC
NA	NA	TRBV11-3	TRBJ1-4	CASSYSGGMVFF	TGTGCCAGCAGCTATAGCGGGGGTATGGTGTTTTTT
NA	few	TRBV19	TRBJ2-2	CASKVGPYTGELFF	TGTGCCAGTAAGGTAGGGCCTTACACCGGGGAGCTGTTTTTT
NA	NA	TRBV12-3/TRBV12-4	TRBJ1-1	CASTPLKGENTEAFF	TGTGCCAGCACCCCTCTGAAGGGGGAGAACACTGAAGCTTTCTTT
TRBD1	many	TRBV11-2	TRBJ1-1	CASSPGDRVTEAFF	TGTGCCAGCAGCCCCGGGGACAGGGTCACTGAAGCTTTCTTT
NA	few	TRBV12-5	TRBJ2-2	CASGLVLGMETAAGELFF	TGTGCTAGTGGTTTGGTACTCGGTATGGAGACTGCGGCCGGGGAGCTGTTTTTT
TRBD1	many	TRBV7-2	TRBJ2-1	CASSWTGAEKQFF	TGTGCCAGCAGTTGGACAGGGGCCGAAAAGCAGTTCTTC
TRBD1	many	TRBV7-2	TRBJ2-7	CASSMGQIYEQYF	TGTGCCAGCAGCATGGGACAGATCTACGAGCAGTACTTC